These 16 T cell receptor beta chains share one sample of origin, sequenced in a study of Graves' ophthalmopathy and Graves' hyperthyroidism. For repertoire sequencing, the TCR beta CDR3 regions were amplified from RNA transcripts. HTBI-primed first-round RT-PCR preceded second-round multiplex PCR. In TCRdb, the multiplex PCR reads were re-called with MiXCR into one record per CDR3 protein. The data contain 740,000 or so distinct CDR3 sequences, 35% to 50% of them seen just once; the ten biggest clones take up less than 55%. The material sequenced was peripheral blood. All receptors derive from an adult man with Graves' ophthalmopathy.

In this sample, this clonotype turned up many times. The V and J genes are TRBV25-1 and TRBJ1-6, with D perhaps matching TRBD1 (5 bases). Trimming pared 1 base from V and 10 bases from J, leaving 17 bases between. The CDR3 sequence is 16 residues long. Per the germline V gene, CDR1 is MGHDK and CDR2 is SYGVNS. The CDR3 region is CASSESGQRVNSPLHF. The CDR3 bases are TGTGCCAGCAGTGAATCGGGGCAGAGAGTGAACTCACCCCTCCACTTT.

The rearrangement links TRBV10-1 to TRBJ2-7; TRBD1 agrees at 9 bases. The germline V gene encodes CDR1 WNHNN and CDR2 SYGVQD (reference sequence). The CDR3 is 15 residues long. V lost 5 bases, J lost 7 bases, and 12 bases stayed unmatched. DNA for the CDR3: TGCGCCAGCAGTCCCGGGACAGGGACGATTAGAGAGCAGTACTTC. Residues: CASSPGTGTIREQYF.

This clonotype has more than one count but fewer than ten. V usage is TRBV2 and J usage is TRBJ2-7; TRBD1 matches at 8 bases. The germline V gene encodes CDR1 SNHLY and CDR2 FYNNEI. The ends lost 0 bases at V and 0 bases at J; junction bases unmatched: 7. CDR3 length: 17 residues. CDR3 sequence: CASSEALQGQVSYEQYF. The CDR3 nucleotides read TGTGCCAGCAGTGAAGCGCTTCAGGGACAGGTCTCCTACGAGCAGTACTTC.

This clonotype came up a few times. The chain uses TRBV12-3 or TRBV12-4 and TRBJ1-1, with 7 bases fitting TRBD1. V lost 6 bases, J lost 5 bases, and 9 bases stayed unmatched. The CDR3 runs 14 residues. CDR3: CASSPRGDRTEAFF. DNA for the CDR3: TGTGCCAGCAGCCCCAGGGGGGATAGAACTGAAGCTTTCTTT.

The CDR3 loop reads CASRSGGYQNTEAFF. CDR3 nucleotide sequence: TGTGCCAGCAGATCAGGGGGCTATCAGAACACTGAAGCTTTCTTT. This rearrangement joins TRBV28 to TRBJ1-1; TRBD1 matches at 8 bases. The CDR3 extends over 15 amino acids. V shed 6 bases and J 1 base; nucleotides not matched to a gene: 7. Looked up from germline, CDR1 is MDHEN and CDR2 is SYDVKM.

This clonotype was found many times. CDR3 region: CSVEASRSGANVLTF. In DNA, the CDR3 is TGCAGCGTTGAAGCCTCCCGCTCTGGGGCCAACGTCCTGACTTTC. The rearrangement uses TRBV29-1 and TRBJ2-6, with D hard to call. The CDR3 covers 15 residues. Germline V lookup: CDR1 SQVTM, CDR2 ANQGSEA. V was cut by 1 base and J by 0 bases, with 7 bases left in between.

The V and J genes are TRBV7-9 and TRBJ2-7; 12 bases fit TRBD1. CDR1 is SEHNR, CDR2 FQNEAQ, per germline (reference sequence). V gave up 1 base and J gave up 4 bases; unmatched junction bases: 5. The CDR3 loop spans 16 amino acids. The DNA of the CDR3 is TGTGCCAGCAGCTTAGATTTGGGACAGGGGGCTTACGAGCAGTACTTC. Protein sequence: CASSLDLGQGAYEQYF.

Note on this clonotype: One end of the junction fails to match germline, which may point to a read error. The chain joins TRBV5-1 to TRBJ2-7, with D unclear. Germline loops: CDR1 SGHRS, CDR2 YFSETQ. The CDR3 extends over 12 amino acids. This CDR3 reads CASSFHLYEQYF. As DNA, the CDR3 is TGTGCCAGCAGCTTCCATCTCTACGAGCAGTACTTC.

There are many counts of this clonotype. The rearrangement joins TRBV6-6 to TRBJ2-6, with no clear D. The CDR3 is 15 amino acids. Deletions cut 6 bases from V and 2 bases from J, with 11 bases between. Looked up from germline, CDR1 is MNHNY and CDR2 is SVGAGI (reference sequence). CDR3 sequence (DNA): TGTGCCAGCAGGTCGGGCTTACCTGGGGCCAACGTCCTGACTTTC. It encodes CASRSGLPGANVLTF.

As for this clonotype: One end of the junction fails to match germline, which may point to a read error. The CDR3 sequence is CASSTRGLTNYGHTF. The CDR3 DNA reads TGTGCCAGTAGTACGCGAGGGCTCACCAACTATGGCCACACCTTC. The chain employs TRBV19 and TRBJ1-2; D is ambiguous. Looked up from germline, CDR1 is LNHDA and CDR2 is SQIVND (reference sequence). The CDR3 runs 15 residues.

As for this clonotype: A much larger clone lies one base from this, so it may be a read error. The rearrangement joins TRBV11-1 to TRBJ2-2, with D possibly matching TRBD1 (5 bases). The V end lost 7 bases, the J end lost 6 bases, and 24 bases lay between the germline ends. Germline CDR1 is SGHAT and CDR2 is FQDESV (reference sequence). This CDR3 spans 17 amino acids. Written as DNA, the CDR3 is TGTGCCAGCACCCTTCGACGCTCAGGGATAATATCCGGGGAGCTGTTTTTT. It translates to CASTLRRSGIISGELFF.

CDR3 in amino acids: CASSQGRDSDQPQHF. The CDR3 nucleotides read TGTGCCAGCAGCCAAGGCCGGGACAGCGATCAGCCCCAGCATTTT. The rearrangement uses TRBV7-2 and TRBJ1-5, with 7 bases fitting TRBD1. Germline values: CDR1 SGHTA, CDR2 FQGNSA. This CDR3 spans 15 amino acids. Trimming took 5 bases from V and 5 from J; bases not matched to a gene: 9.

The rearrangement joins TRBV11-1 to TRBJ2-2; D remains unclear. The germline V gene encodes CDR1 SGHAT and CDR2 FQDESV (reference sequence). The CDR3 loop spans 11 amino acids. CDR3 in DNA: TGTGCTAGAGCCCCTAGCGGGGAGCTGTTTTTT. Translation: CARAPSGELFF.

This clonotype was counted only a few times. The CDR3 protein is CASSFSGKGEQYF. The CDR3 DNA is TGTGCCAGCAGCTTTAGCGGGAAAGGCGAGCAGTACTTC. The chain recombines TRBV7-2 with TRBJ2-7, with 8 bases lining up with TRBD2. The germline gives CDR1 SGHTA, CDR2 FQGNSA. The CDR3 is made up of 13 amino acids. Losses at the gene ends were 3 bases for V and 6 bases for J; bases not matched to a gene: 4.

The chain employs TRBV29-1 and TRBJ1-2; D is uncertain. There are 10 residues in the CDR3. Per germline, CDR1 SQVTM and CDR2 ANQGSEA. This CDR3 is CSVTSYGYTF. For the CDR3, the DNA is TGCAGTGTCACCTCATATGGCTACACCTTC.

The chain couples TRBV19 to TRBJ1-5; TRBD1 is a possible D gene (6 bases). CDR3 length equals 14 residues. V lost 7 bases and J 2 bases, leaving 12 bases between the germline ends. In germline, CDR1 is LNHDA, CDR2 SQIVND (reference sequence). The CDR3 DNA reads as TGTGCCAGTATCGAACGGGGGCGCAATCAGCCCCAGCATTTT. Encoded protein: CASIERGRNQPQHF.